A single sample gave rise to the 3 T cell receptor beta chains below, sequenced in a study of radiotherapy plus CTLA-4 blockade in lung cancer. TCRdb's table, derived via immunoSEQ multiplex PCR, lists solely in-frame clones and lacks some. This sample yields tens of thousands of clones, of which 86% are seen a single time; 2% to 2.5% belongs to the top ten. Here the sequenced sample was peripheral blood, taken from a patient treated with radiotherapy plus ipilimumab. These receptors were collected from a human donor with non-small cell lung cancer who had a partial response to radiotherapy plus ipilimumab.

This chain links TRBV5-4 with TRBJ1-5, with D tentatively TRBD1 (5 bases). The CDR3 spans 16 residues. V dropped 1 base and J dropped 0 bases, with 11 bases sitting between them. Germline V lookup: CDR1 SGHNT, CDR2 YYREEE (reference sequence). The CDR3 here is CASSLRGFYSNQPQHF. As DNA, the CDR3 is TGTGCCAGCAGCTTGAGGGGTTTTTATAGCAATCAGCCCCAGCATTTT.

The V and J genes are TRBV11-3 and TRBJ2-1; TRBD1 matches at 10 bases. V shed 5 bases and J 0 bases; nucleotides not matched to a gene: 16. Germline CDR1 reads SGHNT; CDR2 reads YENEEA. The CDR3 loop spans 20 amino acids. The CDR3 is CASSGGTGDVVGSSYNEQFF. The CDR3 DNA sequence: TGTGCCAGCAGCGGAGGGACAGGGGACGTGGTCGGGAGCTCCTACAATGAGCAGTTCTTC.

CDR3 nucleotides: TGTGCCAGCAGTTACTCTAGGCAGGGAATTCAGCCCCAGCATTTT. It yields the protein CASSYSRQGIQPQHF. J is TRBJ1-5 and V is TRBV6-5; D might be TRBD1 (5 bases). The CDR3 is 15 amino acids. Germline values: CDR1 MNHEY, CDR2 SVGAGI. V was clipped by 0 bases and J by 6 bases, with 12 bases between them.